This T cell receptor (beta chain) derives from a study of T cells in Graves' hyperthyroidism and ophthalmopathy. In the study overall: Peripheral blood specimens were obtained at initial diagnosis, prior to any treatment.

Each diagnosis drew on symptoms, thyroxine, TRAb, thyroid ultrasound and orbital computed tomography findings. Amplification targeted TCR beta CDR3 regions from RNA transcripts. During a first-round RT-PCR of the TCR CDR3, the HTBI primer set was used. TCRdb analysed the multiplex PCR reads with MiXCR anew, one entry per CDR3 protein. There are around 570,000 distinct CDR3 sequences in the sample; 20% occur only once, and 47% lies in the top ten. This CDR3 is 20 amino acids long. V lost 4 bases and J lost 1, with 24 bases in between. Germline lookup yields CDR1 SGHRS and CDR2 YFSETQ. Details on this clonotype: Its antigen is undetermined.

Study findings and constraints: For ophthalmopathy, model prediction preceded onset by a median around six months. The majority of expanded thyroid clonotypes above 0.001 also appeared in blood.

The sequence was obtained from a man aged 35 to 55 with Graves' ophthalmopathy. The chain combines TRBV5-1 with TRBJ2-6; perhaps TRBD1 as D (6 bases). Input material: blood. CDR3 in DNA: TGCGCCAGCAGCGCTATTGTTTTCCCGGGCAGGGGATCTGGGGCCAACGTCCTGACTTTC. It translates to CASSAIVFPGRGSGANVLTF.